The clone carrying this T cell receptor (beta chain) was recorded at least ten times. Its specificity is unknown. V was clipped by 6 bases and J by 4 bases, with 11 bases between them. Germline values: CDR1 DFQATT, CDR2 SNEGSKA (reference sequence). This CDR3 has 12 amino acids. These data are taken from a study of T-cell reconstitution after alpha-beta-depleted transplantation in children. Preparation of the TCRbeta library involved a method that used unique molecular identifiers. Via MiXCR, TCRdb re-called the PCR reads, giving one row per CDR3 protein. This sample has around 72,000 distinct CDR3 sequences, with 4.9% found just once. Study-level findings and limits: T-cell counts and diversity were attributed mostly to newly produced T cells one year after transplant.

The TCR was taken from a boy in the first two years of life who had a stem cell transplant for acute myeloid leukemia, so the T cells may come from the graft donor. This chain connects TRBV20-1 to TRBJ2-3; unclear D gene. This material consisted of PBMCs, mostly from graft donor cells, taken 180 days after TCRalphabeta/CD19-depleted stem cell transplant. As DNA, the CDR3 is TGCAGTGCCTCGCGTCTAGCAGATACGCAGTATTTT. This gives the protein CSASRLADTQYF.